Reported below is one TCR beta chain. Its specificity is not known. This sample was included in a study of response to subunit inactivated influenza vaccine. Trimming removed 4 bases from V and 5 bases from J; junction bases left unmatched: 12. The CDR3 has 16 residues. Germline-derived CDR1 and CDR2 are SGDLS and YYNGEE. Study-level points and caveats: Authors suggested that a seasonal influenza vaccination recruits few new T cells each time.

Each CDR3 protein gets one entry after TCRdb re-called the RT-PCR reads with MiXCR. The sample gives approximately 520,000 distinct CDR3 sequences, about 25% of which show up once; 1.9% is in the top ten. The clonotype originates from a man aged 45-60 years who received an inactivated influenza vaccine. This chain links TRBV9 with TRBJ2-5; TRBD2 aligns across 9 bases. This specimen was CD4+ T cells sorted from PBMCs, taken 5 days after vaccination. The CDR3 nucleotides read TGTGCCAGCAGCCCCCGGACTAGCGAAGGTTCCGAGACCCAGTACTTC. Translated: CASSPRTSEGSETQYF.